The rows below give T cell receptor beta chains drawn from one sample of a study of CD8+ T cells in alopecia areata. The assay was immunoSEQ multiplex PCR, and TCRdb's table has in-frame clones only and misses some. The table includes 100,000 to 150,000 clones, 45% to 50% detected once. Sequencing was carried out using NKG2D-low CD8+ T cells sorted from blood. These receptors were obtained from a human donor with alopecia areata. CDR3s include the opening cysteine and the closing phenylalanine or tryptophan. A D gene is named only where the DNA matches it firmly. Some rows mark clone size as missing; the rest say once, few, many or name a class of expanded clone.

DNA: TGTGCCAGCAGTCCTGGGGGGGCCTCGGATTTT; CDR3: CASSPGGASDF; V: TRBV11-2; D: NA; J: TRBJ2-3; size: few
DNA: TGTGCCACCCAGTCTGCCTTGGCGGGAGCCTACAATGAGCAGTTCTTC; CDR3: CATQSALAGAYNEQFF; V: TRBV27; D: TRBD2; J: TRBJ2-1; size: NA
DNA: TGTGCCTGGAGTGTACTGGGGAATGAGCAGTTCTTC; CDR3: CAWSVLGNEQFF; V: TRBV30; D: NA; J: TRBJ2-1; size: few
DNA: TGCAGCGTTAAGTGGGTTGGGGGACCCGAGCAGTACTTC; CDR3: CSVKWVGGPEQYF; V: TRBV29-1; D: NA; J: TRBJ2-7; size: NA
DNA: TGTGCCAGCAGCCACTTAGCCAAAAACATTCAGTACTTC; CDR3: CASSHLAKNIQYF; V: TRBV14; D: NA; J: TRBJ2-4; size: NA
DNA: TGTGCCAGTAGTATACGGACGAGCTCCTACAATGAGCAGTTCTTC; CDR3: CASSIRTSSYNEQFF; V: TRBV19; D: NA; J: TRBJ2-1; size: few
DNA: TGCAGCGCCGCCGAGGGACCCTATGGCTACACCTTC; CDR3: CSAAEGPYGYTF; V: TRBV29-1; D: NA; J: TRBJ1-2; size: NA
DNA: TGTGCCTGCGGGACCCCGGGGGAGCAGTACTTC; CDR3: CACGTPGEQYF; V: TRBV30; D: NA; J: TRBJ2-7; size: few
DNA: TGTGCCAGCAGTTACTATAACGGACAGGAAGAGACCCAGTACTTC; CDR3: CASSYYNGQEETQYF; V: TRBV6-5; D: TRBD1; J: TRBJ2-5; size: NA
DNA: TGTGCCAGCAGCGTAGCTGGGGTGGACTATGGCTACACCTTC; CDR3: CASSVAGVDYGYTF; V: TRBV9; D: NA; J: TRBJ1-2; size: NA
DNA: TGTGCCAGCTCCAACGCAAGGGACAGGGTTGACGAGCAGTACTTC; CDR3: CASSNARDRVDEQYF; V: TRBV7-9; D: TRBD1; J: TRBJ2-7; size: few
DNA: TGCGCCAGCAGCCAGGACAGGGTTGACACCGGGGAGCTGTTTTTT; CDR3: CASSQDRVDTGELFF; V: TRBV5-1; D: TRBD1; J: TRBJ2-2; size: NA
DNA: TGCAGCGTATGGGGCGACACCGGGGAGCTGTTTTTT; CDR3: CSVWGDTGELFF; V: TRBV29-1; D: NA; J: TRBJ2-2; size: few
DNA: TGCGCCAGCAGCTTGGGTCAGGGGGACCAGCCCCAGCATTTT; CDR3: CASSLGQGDQPQHF; V: TRBV5-1; D: TRBD1; J: TRBJ1-5; size: NA
DNA: TGCGCCAGCAGCTCCGCCGGGACACCTTCTACTGAGCAGTACTTC; CDR3: CASSSAGTPSTEQYF; V: TRBV5-1; D: NA; J: TRBJ2-7; size: few
DNA: TGCAGCGGGACAGGGGAACAAAATGAAAAACTGTTTTTT; CDR3: CSGTGEQNEKLFF; V: TRBV29-1; D: TRBD1; J: TRBJ1-4; size: NA
DNA: TGTGCCAGCTCACCAGGCCAGGGAGAGTCCCCGTACGAGCAGTACTTC; CDR3: CASSPGQGESPYEQYF; V: TRBV18; D: NA; J: TRBJ2-7; size: NA
DNA: TGCGCCAGCAGCCAAGTGAGGGGAGGTCCGATTTCACCCCTCCACTTT; CDR3: CASSQVRGGPISPLHF; V: TRBV4-1; D: NA; J: TRBJ1-6; size: few
DNA: TGCGCCAGCAGCTACGAGGCGGGAGTAGGGGAGACCCAGTACTTC; CDR3: CASSYEAGVGETQYF; V: TRBV5-1; D: TRBD2; J: TRBJ2-5; size: NA
DNA: TGTGCCAGCAGCCCGACGGGGTTAGAGACCCAGTACTTC; CDR3: CASSPTGLETQYF; V: TRBV7-9; D: NA; J: TRBJ2-5; size: NA
DNA: TGTGCCAGTGGACAGCAAAGCACAGATACGCAGTATTTT; CDR3: CASGQQSTDTQYF; V: TRBV13; D: NA; J: TRBJ2-3; size: once
DNA: TGTGCCAGCAACCCGGGACAGGGGAGGGAGCAGTACTTC; CDR3: CASNPGQGREQYF; V: TRBV7-9; D: TRBD1; J: TRBJ2-7; size: NA
DNA: TGTGCCAGCAGCTCCACCCAAGAGACCCAGTACTTC; CDR3: CASSSTQETQYF; V: TRBV28; D: NA; J: TRBJ2-5; size: NA
DNA: TGTGCCAGCACCCGTGGGCCTAACAATGAGCAGTTCTTC; CDR3: CASTRGPNNEQFF; V: TRBV27; D: NA; J: TRBJ2-1; size: NA
DNA: TGTGCCAGCAGGCTTCCCCCGCTGCACGAGCAGTACTTC; CDR3: CASRLPPLHEQYF; V: TRBV28; D: NA; J: TRBJ2-7; size: few
DNA: TGTGCCAGCAGTCCCGGGACAGGGAAAAACATTCAGTACTTC; CDR3: CASSPGTGKNIQYF; V: TRBV28; D: TRBD1; J: TRBJ2-4; size: NA
DNA: TGTGCCACCAGCAGCTCTAGGGGACAGGGGGGTTACAATGAGCAGTTCTTC; CDR3: CATSSSRGQGGYNEQFF; V: TRBV15; D: TRBD1; J: TRBJ2-1; size: NA